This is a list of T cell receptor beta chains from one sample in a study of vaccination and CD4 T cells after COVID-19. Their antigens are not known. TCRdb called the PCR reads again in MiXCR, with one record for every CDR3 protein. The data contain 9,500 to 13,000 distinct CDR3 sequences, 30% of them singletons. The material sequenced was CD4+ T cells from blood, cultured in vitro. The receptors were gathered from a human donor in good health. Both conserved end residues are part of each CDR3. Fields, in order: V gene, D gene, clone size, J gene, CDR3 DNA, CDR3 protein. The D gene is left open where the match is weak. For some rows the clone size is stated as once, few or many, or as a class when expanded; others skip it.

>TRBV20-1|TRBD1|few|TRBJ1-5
TGCAGTGCTACCGAACAGGGGAATTTAGACAATCAGCCCCAGCATTTT
CSATEQGNLDNQPQHF
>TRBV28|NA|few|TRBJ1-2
TGTGCCAGCACCTCGGGGGCCAACTATGGCTACACCTTC
CASTSGANYGYTF
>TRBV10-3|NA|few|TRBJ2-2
TGTGCCATCTCACAGAACACCGGGGAGCTGTTTTTT
CAISQNTGELFF
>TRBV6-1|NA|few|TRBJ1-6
TGTGCCAGCAGCCCGGGAGGGGACTCACCCCTCCACTTT
CASSPGGDSPLHF
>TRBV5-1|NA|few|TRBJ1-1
TGCGCCAGCTATCGGGGGCAGAACACTGAAGCTTTCTTT
CASYRGQNTEAFF
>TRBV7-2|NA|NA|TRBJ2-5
TGTGCCAGCAGCTCCGCGGGGCCTAGTCGAGAGACCCAGTACTTC
CASSSAGPSRETQYF
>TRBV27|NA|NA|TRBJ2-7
TGTGCCAGCGGTCCGACCTGGGGGAATATCTACGAGCAGTACTTC
CASGPTWGNIYEQYF
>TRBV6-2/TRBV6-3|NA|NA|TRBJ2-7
TGTGCCAGCAGGCCAAGCTCCTACGAGCAGTACTTC
CASRPSSYEQYF
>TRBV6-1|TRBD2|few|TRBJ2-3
TGTGCCAGCGCGGGGGGGACAGATACGCAGTATTTT
CASAGGTDTQYF
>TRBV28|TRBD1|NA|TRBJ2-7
TGTGCCAGCAGTTCCCACGGGACAGGGTCTATCGAGCAGTACTTC
CASSSHGTGSIEQYF
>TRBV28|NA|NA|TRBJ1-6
TGTGCCAGCTCGAGGTATAATTCACCCCTCCACTTT
CASSRYNSPLHF
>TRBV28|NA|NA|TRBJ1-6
TGTGCCAGCAGTCACACCCGGGACGGTTATAATTCACCCCTCCACTTT
CASSHTRDGYNSPLHF
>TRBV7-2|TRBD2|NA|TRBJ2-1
TGTGCCAGCAGGGTAGCGGGCATGGTCTACAATGAGCAGTTCTTC
CASRVAGMVYNEQFF
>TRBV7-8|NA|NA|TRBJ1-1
TGTGCCAGCAGCTTAGTAACGGGCACGAACACTGAAGCTTTCTTT
CASSLVTGTNTEAFF
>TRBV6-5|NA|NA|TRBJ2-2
TGTGCCAGCAGTTACCTTTTTTTGGGGGGCACCGGGGAGCTGTTTTTT
CASSYLFLGGTGELFF
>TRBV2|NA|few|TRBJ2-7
TGTGCCAGCAGTGGAACGAGTTTCGAGCAGTACTTC
CASSGTSFEQYF
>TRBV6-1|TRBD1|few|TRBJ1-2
TGTGCCAGCAGCCCTCGGACAGGGGACGGCTATGGCTACACCTTC
CASSPRTGDGYGYTF